One and the same sample provided the 11 T cell receptor beta chains below, sequenced in a study of a mutant IDH1 vaccine in newly diagnosed glioma. No cognate antigen is known for these TCRs. Data came from immunoSEQ multiplex PCR; TCRdb stores just in-frame clones and leaves some out. This table holds some 31,000 clones, 80% to 85% found once. Documented time point: week 47, end of study. It was 300 ug of mutant IDH1 20-mer peptide that made up each vaccine dose, given with topical imiquimod. The sample consisted of PBMCs, taken from a glioma patient whose treatment included an IDH1 peptide vaccine. The source of these receptors is a man younger than 40 with glioma.

J is TRBJ1-1 and V is TRBV5-1, with D possibly matching TRBD1 (6 bases). Germline V gives CDR1 SGHRS, CDR2 YFSETQ. Trimming took 5 bases from V and 1 from J, leaving 30 bases between them. The length of the CDR3 is 20 residues. The CDR3 sequence is CASSRSQPGAWGGRNTEAFF. For the CDR3, the DNA is TGCGCCAGCAGTAGAAGCCAACCGGGGGCTTGGGGGGGGAGGAACACTGAAGCTTTCTTT. The full variable domain, rest sourced from reference TRBV5-1 and TRBJ1-1, is KAGVTQTPRYLIKTRGQQVTLSCSPISGHRSVSWYQQTPGQGLQFLFEYFSETQRNKGNFPGRFSGRQFSNSRSEMNVSTLELGDSALYLCASSRSQPGAWGGRNTEAFFGQGTRLTVV.

This clone was seen only once. The chain is built from TRBV7-2 and TRBJ2-3, with D unclear. Germline V gene sequence: CDR1 SGHTA, CDR2 FQGNSA. V was clipped by 1 base and J by 3 bases, with 8 bases between them. This CDR3 contains 14 residues. CDR3 amino acids: CASSLDVGTDTQYF. CDR3 coding DNA: TGTGCCAGCAGCTTAGATGTGGGGACAGATACGCAGTATTTT.

This chain connects TRBV18 to TRBJ1-1; 7 bases match TRBD1. V lost 3 bases and J lost 0; bases outside the gene matches: 13. The CDR3 has 18 amino acids. Germline assignment: CDR1 KGHSH and CDR2 LQKENI. The CDR3 reads CASSPFSTGNALNTEAFF. The CDR3 DNA sequence: TGTGCCAGCTCACCCTTCTCGACAGGGAATGCCCTGAACACTGAAGCTTTCTTT. Full variable domain (outside the CDR3, taken from reference TRBV18 and TRBJ1-1): NAGVMQNPRHLVRRRGQEARLRCSPMKGHSHVYWYRQLPEEGLKFMVYLQKENIIDESGMPKERFSAEFPKEGPSILRIQQVVRGDSAAYFCASSPFSTGNALNTEAFFGQGTRLTVV.

The chain has TRBV4-1 and TRBJ2-4; D might be TRBD2 (6 bases). Germline CDR1 reads MGHRA; CDR2 reads YSYEKL. The CDR3 spans 18 residues. The V end was cut by 0 bases, the J end by 1 base, with 16 bases between. The CDR3 is CASSQEGGGLIAKNIQYF. The CDR3, as DNA: TGCGCCAGCAGCCAAGAGGGAGGAGGACTCATCGCCAAAAACATTCAGTACTTC.

The rearrangement links TRBV11-3 to TRBJ2-2; D call uncertain. CDR3 length: 12 residues. Between the trimmed V and J ends, which lost 3 bases and 6 bases, there was a span of 5 bases. Germline loops: CDR1 SGHNT, CDR2 YENEEA. The CDR3 sequence is CASSFLAGELFF. CDR3 nucleotide sequence: TGTGCCAGCAGCTTCCTCGCCGGGGAGCTGTTTTTT.

The chain is built from TRBV6-4 and TRBJ2-3; tentative D call: TRBD2 (6 bases). Trimming shortened V by 4 bases and J by 3 bases, and 11 bases separated the two germline ends. This CDR3 region has 14 residues. Germline CDR1 MRHNA, CDR2 SNTAGT. CDR3 sequence: CASSVLAETDTQYF. CDR3 nucleotide sequence: TGTGCCAGCAGTGTACTAGCAGAGACAGATACGCAGTATTTT.

CDR3 in DNA: TGTGCCAGCAGGGGACAGGGTTTCTACGAGCAGTACTTC. Residues: CASRGQGFYEQYF. This sequence joins TRBV27 and TRBJ2-7; 9 nucleotides line up with TRBD1. V lost 6 bases, J lost 3 bases, and 3 bases stayed unmatched. This CDR3 is 13 amino acids long. The germline CDR1 and CDR2 sequences are MNHEY and SMNVEV (reference sequence).

The V gene is TRBV6-1, the J gene TRBJ2-2, with D possibly matching TRBD1 (5 bases). The CDR3 extends over 16 amino acids. CDR1 and CDR2 from the germline V gene are MNHNS and SASEGT. Trimming took 2 bases from V and 4 from J, leaving 14 bases between them. This chain's CDR3 is CASSELGRGSTGELFF. DNA for the CDR3: TGTGCCAGCAGTGAATTAGGAAGGGGTTCCACCGGGGAGCTGTTTTTT.

The J gene is TRBJ1-5, the V gene TRBV19, with 10 bases identical to TRBD1. Per the germline V gene, CDR1 is LNHDA and CDR2 is SQIVND (reference sequence). With V trimmed by 6 bases and J by 1 base, 6 bases remained unmatched. This CDR3 spans 16 amino acids. CDR3 in amino acids: CASSNPGQGSNQPQHF. In DNA form, the CDR3 reads TGTGCCAGTAGCAATCCGGGACAGGGGAGCAATCAGCCCCAGCATTTT.

The chain is built from TRBV19 and TRBJ2-2; weak D call: TRBD2 (5 bases). The germline CDR1 and CDR2 sequences are LNHDA and SQIVND (reference sequence). V dropped 0 bases and J dropped 4 bases, with 9 bases sitting between them. The CDR3 runs 15 residues. The CDR3 region is CASSIEAAGTGELFF. In nucleotides, the CDR3 is TGTGCCAGTAGTATAGAAGCGGCGGGCACCGGGGAGCTGTTTTTT.

The V and J genes are TRBV4-1 and TRBJ2-1; unclear D gene. V dropped 5 bases and J dropped 0 bases, with 17 bases sitting between them. Per the germline V gene, CDR1 is MGHRA and CDR2 is YSYEKL. This CDR3 is 17 amino acids long. The CDR3 loop is CASSERAGLSSYNEQFF. The CDR3 DNA follows: TGCGCCAGCAGCGAGCGAGCAGGCCTGAGCTCCTACAATGAGCAGTTCTTC.